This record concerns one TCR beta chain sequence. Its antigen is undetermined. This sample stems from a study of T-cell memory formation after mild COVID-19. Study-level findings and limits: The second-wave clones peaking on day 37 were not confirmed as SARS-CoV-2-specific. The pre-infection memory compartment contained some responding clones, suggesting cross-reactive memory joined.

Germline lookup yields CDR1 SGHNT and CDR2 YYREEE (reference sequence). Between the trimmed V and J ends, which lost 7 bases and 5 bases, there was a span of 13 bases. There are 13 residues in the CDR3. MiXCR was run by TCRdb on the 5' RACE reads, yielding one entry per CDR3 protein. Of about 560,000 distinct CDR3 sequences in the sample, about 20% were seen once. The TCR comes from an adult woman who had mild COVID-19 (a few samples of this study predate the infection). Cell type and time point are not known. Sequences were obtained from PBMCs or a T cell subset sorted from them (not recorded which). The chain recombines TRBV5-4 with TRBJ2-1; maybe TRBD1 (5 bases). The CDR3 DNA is TGTGCCAGCGTAAGGGGTCCCAACAATGAGCAGTTCTTC. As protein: CASVRGPNNEQFF.